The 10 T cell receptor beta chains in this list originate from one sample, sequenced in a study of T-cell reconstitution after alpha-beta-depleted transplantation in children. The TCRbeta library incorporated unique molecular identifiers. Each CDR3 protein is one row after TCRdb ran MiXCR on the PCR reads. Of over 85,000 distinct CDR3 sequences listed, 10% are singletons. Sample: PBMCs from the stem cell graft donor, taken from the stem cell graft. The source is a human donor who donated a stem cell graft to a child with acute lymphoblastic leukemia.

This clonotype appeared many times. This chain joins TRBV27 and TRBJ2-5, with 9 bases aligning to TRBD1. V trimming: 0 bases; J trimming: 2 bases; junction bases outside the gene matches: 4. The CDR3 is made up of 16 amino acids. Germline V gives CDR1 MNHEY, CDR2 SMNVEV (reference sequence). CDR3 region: CASSLSVGTGQETQYF. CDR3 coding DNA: TGTGCCAGCAGTTTATCGGTTGGGACAGGGCAAGAGACCCAGTACTTC.

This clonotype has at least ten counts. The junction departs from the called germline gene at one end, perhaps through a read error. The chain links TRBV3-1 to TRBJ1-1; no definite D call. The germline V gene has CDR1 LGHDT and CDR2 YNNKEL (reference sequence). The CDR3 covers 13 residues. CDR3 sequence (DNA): TGTGCCAGCAGGCAAGTTGGGTTCAGTGAAGCTTTCTTT. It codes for CASRQVGFSEAFF.

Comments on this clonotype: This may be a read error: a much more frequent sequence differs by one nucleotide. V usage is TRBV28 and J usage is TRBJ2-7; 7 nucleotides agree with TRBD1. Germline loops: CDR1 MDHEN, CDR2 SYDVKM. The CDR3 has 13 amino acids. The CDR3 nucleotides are TGTGCCAGCAGGGGCAACAGGGGCTACGGGCAGTACTTC. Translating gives CASRGNRGYGQYF.

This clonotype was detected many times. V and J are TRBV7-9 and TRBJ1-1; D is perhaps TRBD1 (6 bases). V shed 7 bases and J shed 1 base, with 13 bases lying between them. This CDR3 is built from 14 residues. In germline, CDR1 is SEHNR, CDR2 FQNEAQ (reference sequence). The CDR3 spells CASTRGGENTEAFF. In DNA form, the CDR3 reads TGTGCCAGCACCCGGGGGGGCGAGAACACTGAAGCTTTCTTT.

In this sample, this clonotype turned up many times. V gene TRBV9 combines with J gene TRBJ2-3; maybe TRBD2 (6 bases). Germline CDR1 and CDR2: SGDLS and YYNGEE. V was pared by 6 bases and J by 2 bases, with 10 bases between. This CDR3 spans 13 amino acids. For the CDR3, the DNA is TGTGCCAGCAAGGGAGGAGTCACAGATACGCAGTATTTT. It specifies CASKGGVTDTQYF.

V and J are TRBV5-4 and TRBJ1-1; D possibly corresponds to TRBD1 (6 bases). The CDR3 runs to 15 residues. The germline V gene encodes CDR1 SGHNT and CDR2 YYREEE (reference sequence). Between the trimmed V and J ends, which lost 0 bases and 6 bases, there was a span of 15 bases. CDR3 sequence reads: CASSLARQGSPEAFF. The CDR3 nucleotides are TGTGCCAGCAGCTTGGCGAGGCAGGGGTCCCCTGAAGCTTTCTTT.

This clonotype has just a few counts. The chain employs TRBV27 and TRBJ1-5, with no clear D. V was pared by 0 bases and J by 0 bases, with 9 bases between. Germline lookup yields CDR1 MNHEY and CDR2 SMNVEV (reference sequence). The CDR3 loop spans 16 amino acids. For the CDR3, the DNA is TGTGCCAGCAGTTTATCGCCGCGGATTAGCAATCAGCCCCAGCATTTT. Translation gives CASSLSPRISNQPQHF.

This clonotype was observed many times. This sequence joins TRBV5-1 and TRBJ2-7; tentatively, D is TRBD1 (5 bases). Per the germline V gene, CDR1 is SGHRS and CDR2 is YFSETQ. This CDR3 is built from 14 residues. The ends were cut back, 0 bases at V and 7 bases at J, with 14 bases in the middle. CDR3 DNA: TGCGCCAGCAGCTTGGAGAGGCCCCGACAGGAGCAGTACTTC. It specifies CASSLERPRQEQYF. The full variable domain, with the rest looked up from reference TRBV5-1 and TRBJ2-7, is KAGVTQTPRYLIKTRGQQVTLSCSPISGHRSVSWYQQTPGQGLQFLFEYFSETQRNKGNFPGRFSGRQFSNSRSEMNVSTLELGDSALYLCASSLERPRQEQYFGPGTRLTVT.

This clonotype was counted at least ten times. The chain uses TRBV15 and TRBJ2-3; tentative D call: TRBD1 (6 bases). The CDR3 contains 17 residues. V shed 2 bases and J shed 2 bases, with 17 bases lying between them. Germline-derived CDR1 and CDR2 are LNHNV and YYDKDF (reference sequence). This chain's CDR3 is CATSRRHRAPSTDTQYF. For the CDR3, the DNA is TGTGCCACCAGCAGACGCCACAGGGCCCCCTCCACAGATACGCAGTATTTT.

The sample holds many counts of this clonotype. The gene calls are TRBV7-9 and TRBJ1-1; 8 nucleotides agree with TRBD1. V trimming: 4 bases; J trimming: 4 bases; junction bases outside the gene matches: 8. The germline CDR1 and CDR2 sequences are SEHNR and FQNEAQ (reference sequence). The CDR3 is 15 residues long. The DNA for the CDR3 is TGTGCCAGCAGCTACCCAGGGGGCCGCGGCACTGAAGCTTTCTTT. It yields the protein CASSYPGGRGTEAFF.